This TCR beta chain is drawn from a study of CD8 T cells in ankylosing spondylitis. TCRdb reprocessed the 5' RACE reads via MiXCR and lists one record per CDR3 protein. The data show 150,000 or so distinct CDR3 sequences, with roughly 34% seen just once and about 6% held by the top ten. The germline V and J ends were trimmed by 8 bases and 3 bases, with 13 bases remaining between them. The CDR3 consists of 13 residues. Per the germline V gene, CDR1 is MNHEY and CDR2 is SMNVEV (reference sequence). This clonotype was seen just once. This chain links TRBV27 with TRBJ1-1, with D unclear. The sequencing sample was made of synovial fluid, either unsorted or a sorted T cell fraction (not recorded which). This sequence originates from a male donor with ankylosing spondylitis. In nucleotides, the CDR3 is TGTGCCAGCCGCAAGAATGTCTACACTGAAGCTTTCTTT. Its translation is CASRKNVYTEAFF.